This paragraph covers one TCR beta chain sequence. Its antigen remains unknown. Input was roughly 550 ng to 6,500 ng of genomic DNA from tumor or blood. The sample originates from a study of T cells in tumors after PD-1 blockade. Across the study: Each patient got pembrolizumab 200 mg every 3 weeks or cemiplimab 350 mg every 2 weeks. During anti-PD-1 treatment, some patients continued daily vismodegib 150 mg.

Profiled with immunoSEQ multiplex PCR; TCRdb holds only in-frame clones, not every one. The sample contains 45,000 to 60,000 clones, under 85% of which appear only once. The study, taken as a whole, reports: Blood contained about two fifths of the tumor's TCR clonotypes.

This CDR3 is 14 amino acids long. Germline CDR1 and CDR2: SGHRS and YFSETQ. V was trimmed by 4 bases and J by 0 bases, leaving 11 bases between them. The genes are TRBV5-1 and TRBJ2-7, with D maybe TRBD2 (6 bases). This sequence was found in a human donor with advanced basal cell or squamous cell carcinoma (not recorded which). The sample was PBMCs, taken before anti-PD-1 therapy. The DNA for the CDR3 is TGCGCCAGCAGCCGGACTACGAGCTCCTACGAGCAGTACTTC. Its protein product is CASSRTTSSYEQYF.